The rows below give T cell receptor beta chains drawn from one sample of a study of CD8 T cells in ankylosing spondylitis. TCRdb redid the calling of the 5' RACE reads with MiXCR, one entry per CDR3 protein. The sample lists some 400,000 distinct CDR3 sequences, more than 20% occurring once. The sequenced sample consisted of blood, either unsorted or a sorted T cell fraction (not recorded which). These receptors were taken from a male donor with ankylosing spondylitis. Each CDR3 is given with its conserved first and last residue. A D gene is named only where the DNA matches it firmly. Size tells how often a clone was seen (once, few, many) or the class of an expanded clone, and some rows leave it out.

TRBJ1-2,TRBV14,few,TRBD1,15,TGTGCCAGCAGCCAAACCCGACAGGGGGCGGAAGGCTACACCTTC,CASSQTRQGAEGYTF
TRBJ1-6,TRBV7-2,few,-,14,TGTGCCAGCAGCTCTTTGGACACCTTTTCACCCCTCCACTTT,CASSSLDTFSPLHF
TRBJ2-3,TRBV20-1,-,TRBD2,17,TGCAGTGCTAGGTTCCTAGCGGGAACGGCGGCGGTGGATACGCAGTATTTT,CSARFLAGTAAVDTQYF
TRBJ1-4,TRBV27,-,-,15,TGTGCCAGCAAAGGTGGACGCGCAGTCAATGAAAAACTGTTTTTT,CASKGGRAVNEKLFF
TRBJ1-1,TRBV7-9,-,-,12,TGTGCCAGCACGGGTGCTTTTGGTGAAGCTTTCTTT,CASTGAFGEAFF
TRBJ2-2,TRBV2,-,-,13,TGTGCCAGCAATCAGGGAAACACCGGGGAGCTGTTTTTT,CASNQGNTGELFF
TRBJ2-1,TRBV11-2,many,-,15,TGTGCCAGCAGCTTACGCGGTGGGTTTCACAATGAGCAGTTCTTC,CASSLRGGFHNEQFF
TRBJ1-2,TRBV2,-,TRBD1,14,TGTGCCAGCGCGAAGACAGGGAGGGACTATGGCTACACCTTC,CASAKTGRDYGYTF
TRBJ2-5,TRBV24-1,once,TRBD1,16,TGTGCCACCAGTGATCCGACAGGGCGGAATGGAGAGACCCAGTACTTC,CATSDPTGRNGETQYF
TRBJ2-7,TRBV5-1,-,TRBD1,15,TGCGCCAGCAGCCAAGGGACAGGGCAGCCCTACGAGCAGTACTTC,CASSQGTGQPYEQYF
TRBJ2-7,TRBV20-1,few,-,12,TGCAGTGCTAGGTCTCCTGCCTACGAGCAGTACTTC,CSARSPAYEQYF
TRBJ1-1,TRBV20-1,few,-,11,TGCAGTGCTGTTCGGAACACTGAAGCTTTCTTT,CSAVRNTEAFF
TRBJ1-6,TRBV11-2,-,TRBD1,14,TGTGCCAGCAGCCGGGACAGGGTTAATTCACCCCTCCACTTT,CASSRDRVNSPLHF
TRBJ2-2,TRBV12-3/TRBV12-4,many,-,14,TGTGCCAGCAGCCGGACAGCGAACACCGGGGAGCTGTTTTTT,CASSRTANTGELFF
TRBJ1-3,TRBV5-1,-,-,15,TGCGCCAGCACCACGACGGGGAGCTCTGGAAACACCATATATTTT,CASTTTGSSGNTIYF
TRBJ2-2,TRBV6-2/TRBV6-3,-,-,16,TGTGCCAGCAGTTTCATTCCCGGACAGAGGACCGGGGAGCTGTTTTTT,CASSFIPGQRTGELFF
TRBJ2-5,TRBV24-1,-,TRBD2,16,TGTGCCACCAGTGACCCACACCGGGGGGGGGAAGAGACCCAGTACTTC,CATSDPHRGGEETQYF
TRBJ2-2,TRBV5-1,few,TRBD2,15,TGCGCCAGCCGGGATGCGGGAGAGGTAACCGGGGAGCTGTTTTTT,CASRDAGEVTGELFF
TRBJ2-7,TRBV5-6,-,-,14,TGTGCCAGCGGCCCCGGTCTAAGAGGCTACGAGCAGTACTTC,CASGPGLRGYEQYF
TRBJ2-3,TRBV11-3,-,-,13,TGTGCCAGCAGCTGGTCCCGGGCAGATACGCAGTATTTT,CASSWSRADTQYF
TRBJ2-1,TRBV6-5,-,TRBD2,16,TGTGCCAGCAGTTACTATGCGGGAGGATTTTGGAATGAGCAGTTCTTC,CASSYYAGGFWNEQFF
TRBJ2-5,TRBV21-1,few,-,16,TGTGCCAGCAGCAAAGTTCCGGTAGCGGTCCAAGAGACCCAGTACTTC,CASSKVPVAVQETQYF
TRBJ1-6,TRBV15,few,-,17,TGTGCCACCAGCAGAGAGTTGGGGAGCTCCTATAATTCACCCCTCCACTTT,CATSRELGSSYNSPLHF
TRBJ2-2,TRBV7-3,-,-,22,TGTGCCAGCAGCTTAAGCGACCAGGGACTCAACCTCCTCTCGGCGAACACCGGGGAGCTGTTTTTT,CASSLSDQGLNLLSANTGELFF
TRBJ1-2,TRBV6-1,-,TRBD1,14,TGTGCCAGCAGTACGACCCGACAGGGCGGTGGCTACACCTTC,CASSTTRQGGGYTF
TRBJ1-5,TRBV29-1,many,TRBD1,14,TGCAGCGCCCGGACAGGCCCTAACGATCAGCCCCAGCATTTT,CSARTGPNDQPQHF